This TCR beta chain stems from a study of T cells in Graves' hyperthyroidism and ophthalmopathy (dated by TCRdb to between 2018 and 2021). Describing the broader study: Peripheral blood was sampled at the time of initial diagnosis, prior to any treatment. TCR V-J signatures able to tell the groups apart were searched for in a discovery cohort of 90 to 100 patients, of whom 43 had Graves' ophthalmopathy and roughly 57 had stable Graves' hyperthyroidism. Whether ophthalmopathy could be predicted prospectively was tested in an independent validation cohort made up of some 20 hyperthyroidism patients plus 17 patients who later progressed to ophthalmopathy. The 80 to 100 discovery patients were randomly divided into training and test sets at a 7:3 ratio. The study also compared thyroid tissue and blood T-cell repertoires from several Graves' hyperthyroidism patients. Following sampling, methimazole starting at 30 mg daily was given to hyperthyroidism patients, and high-dose intravenous methylprednisolone was given to ophthalmopathy patients. The paper reports TCR Vbeta CDR3 sequencing of fewer than 150 peripheral blood samples: 43 ophthalmopathy, under 85 hyperthyroidism and around 17 progressor patients.

Broad study findings and their caveats: Blood samples also contained most of the expanded thyroid clonotypes (frequency above 0.001), which suggests that blood repertoires may reflect thyroid immune responses. A 13 V-J signature model separated ophthalmopathy from stable hyperthyroidism, with about 90% sensitivity and about 81% specificity in cross-validation and 80%/75% in testing. In validation, the model predicted progression to ophthalmopathy a median of approximately 6.3 months before onset, with roughly 70% sensitivity and nearly 75% specificity. No statistical method was used to fix the sample size in advance, and group allocation was not hidden from the investigators.

In the ophthalmopathy patients, disease was moderately to severely active, with a Clinical Activity Score of 3 or more, a NOSPECS grade of 4 or more, and a duration of less than 3 months. Any patient with an uncontrolled infection, another autoimmune disease, pregnancy or lactation was excluded. Diagnoses were established on the basis of clinical symptoms, serum thyroxine and TRAb, thyroid ultrasound, and orbital computed tomography. PBMCs were separated from under 11 ml of fresh peripheral blood using Ficoll-Paque density gradient centrifugation. Total RNA was extracted using Trizol reagent, and RNA quality was assessed on an Agilent 2100 Bioanalyzer. CDR1 and CDR2 were assigned from the germline V gene as MGHDK and SYGVNS. From cysteine to phenylalanine, the CDR3 is 14 amino acids long. Only the CDR3 DNA is retained, 42 bases long and in frame from the first base. V is clipped by 4 bases and J by 3 bases, and the sequence between their germline boundaries is 12 bases long.

Amplification of TCR beta CDR3 regions was carried out from RNA transcripts. The TCR CDR3 was subjected to a first round of RT-PCR using the HTBI primer set and the Qiagen OneStep RT-PCR kit. Libraries were constructed in a second round of multiplex PCR, after which size selection and purification were carried out. The libraries were sequenced on an Illumina HiSeq2000 using paired-end 100 bp reads. Concerning the study's data processing: SOAPnuke was used to process the raw data, with reads discarded if the reads contained adapters or uncalled bases, had a mean Phred below 15, or lacked an exact constant-primer or identifier match. High-quality paired reads were merged with COPE v1.2.5, and unique nucleotide sequences were defined as clonotypes. Clonotypes were aligned to IMGT TRBV, TRBD and TRBJ reference segments using MiTCR v1.1. Only V-J combinations with frequency above 0.0001, covering roughly 99% of repertoires, were analysed. A TCS score was defined as the ratio between F50 (clonal expansion) and ExV (chaos), using BLOSUM62-based TCRdist between CDR3 peptides within each V-J. Welch's t-statistics and random forest reduced roughly 500 V-J features to 13, which were used in a naive Bayes classifier (R e1071). In TCRdb, the public reads were trimmed at Q25 with fastp and aligned with MiXCR, with productive beta chains retained. All rows with the same CDR3 protein become a single entry with the most common DNA and genes. TCRdb, not the authors, supplied the V and J calls. This sample holds roughly 650,000 distinct CDR3 sequences; around 16% were observed only once. Of the sample, 3% to 4% falls within the top ten clones.

In regard to this clonotype: It lacks a known antigen. No per-base quality is available; no much larger clone lies one base away.

Recombination linked TRBV25-1 to TRBJ1-1; the D region possibly corresponds to TRBD1 (5 bases align). The source material was blood. The TCR was taken from a woman between 35 and 50 years old with Graves' ophthalmopathy. CDR3 region: CASSVGVGHTEAFF. The base sequence is TGTGCCAGCAGTGTCGGGGTGGGGCACACTGAAGCTTTCTTT. Extended through the reference TRBV25-1 and TRBJ1-1 proteins, this CDR3 yields the full variable domain: EADIYQTPRYLVIGTGKKITLECSQTMGHDKMYWYQQDPGMELHLIHYSYGVNSTEKGDLSSESTVSRIRTEHFPLTLESARPSHTSQYLCASSVGVGHTEAFFGQGTRLTVV.